This TCR beta chain originates from a study of CXCR3-negative and CXCR3-positive naive CD8 T cells. Study-level findings and limits: Similar TRBV-TRBJ usage was seen in naive cells (both CXCR3-negative and CXCR3-positive), but memory cells differed. Both of the naive subsets showed about the same high diversity, but memory CD8+ cells had much less. Relative to CXCR3-negative naive cells, CXCR3-positive naive cells had more hydrophobic TRB CDR3s.

This CDR3 contains 18 residues. Per the germline V gene, CDR1 is SNHLY and CDR2 is FYNNEI. On this clonotype itself: The antigen is unknown.

The study made its TRB cDNA libraries by 5' RACE, adding UMI labels. TCRdb re-analyzed the 5' RACE reads; it lists each CDR3 protein once, without DNA. The record lists around 130,000 distinct CDR3 sequences, of which the ten most abundant hold 0.5% to 0.6%. The sorting of each CD8+ T cell subset was done in triplicate, at about 300,000 cells each. This TCR came from a human donor in good health. Some clones in this sample may be carry-over from other donors' samples. The chain links TRBV2 to TRBJ1-2; TCRdb calls TRBD1, which cannot be checked without DNA. Input material: naive CXCR3+ CD8+ T cells from blood. Subset denoted: CD45RO-CCR7+CD27+CD95- naive CD8+ T cells expressing CXCR3 (TNR3+). This CDR3 reads CASSDSGGSAFINYGYTF.